These T cell receptor beta chains were read from a single sample in a study of technical replicates of blood from four donors. Sequencing was performed with immunoSEQ multiplex PCR; in TCRdb, only in-frame clones are kept and a portion is missing. The repertoire includes some 83,000 clones, more than 85% of them detected once, and less than 0.5% sits in the top ten. Material: T cells isolated from PBMCs. The receptors were sampled from a human donor in good health. CDR3s include the opening cysteine and the closing phenylalanine or tryptophan. D genes are given only for firm matches.

TRBV19	TRBD1	TRBJ1-2	15	CASKSPGQGNYGYTF	TGTGCCAGTAAATCTCCGGGACAGGGGAACTATGGCTACACCTTC
TRBV19	TRBD2	TRBJ2-7	15	CASNPSGTPYSEQYF	TGTGCCAGTAACCCTAGCGGGACTCCGTACAGCGAGCAGTACTTC
TRBV19	NA	TRBJ1-1	13	CAARNRMNTEAFF	TGTGCCGCCAGGAATCGCATGAACACTGAAGCTTTCTTT
TRBV25-1	TRBD1	TRBJ2-1	13	CASSLGGKNEQFF	TGTGCCAGCAGCTTAGGGGGCAAAAATGAGCAGTTCTTC
TRBV6-1	TRBD1	TRBJ1-1	16	CASSELNRGRGTEAFF	TGTGCCAGCAGTGAATTAAACAGGGGTAGGGGTACTGAAGCTTTCTTT
TRBV7-2	TRBD1	TRBJ1-2	16	CASSLPPGGGNSGYTF	TGTGCCAGCAGCTTACCTCCAGGGGGCGGCAACTCTGGCTACACCTTC
TRBV11-3	NA	TRBJ1-2	10	CAIDRYGYTF	TGTGCCATTGACAGGTATGGCTACACCTTC
TRBV6-1	TRBD1	TRBJ2-7	13	CASIRTGAYEQYF	TGTGCCAGCATTAGGACAGGGGCCTACGAGCAGTACTTC
TRBV9	NA	TRBJ2-7	14	CASSVAGFGYEQYF	TGTGCCAGCAGCGTAGCTGGGTTCGGGTACGAGCAGTACTTC
TRBV28	NA	TRBJ1-3	14	CASSAMSSGNTIYF	TGTGCCAGCAGTGCCATGAGCTCTGGAAACACCATATATTTT
TRBV27	TRBD2	TRBJ2-5	13	CASRVAGVETQYF	TGTGCCAGCAGAGTAGCGGGAGTAGAGACCCAGTACTTC
TRBV19	NA	TRBJ2-2	14	CASTGLPNTGELFF	TGTGCCAGTACAGGACTACCGAACACCGGGGAGCTGTTTTTT
TRBV6-5	TRBD1	TRBJ1-5	15	CASTSGQGTNQPQHF	TGTGCCAGCACTTCCGGACAGGGTACTAATCAGCCCCAGCATTTT
TRBV5-4	TRBD2	TRBJ2-2	17	CASSLGGTSGSSRELFF	TGTGCCAGCAGCTTGGGAGGGACTAGCGGGAGTTCAAGGGAGCTGTTTTTT
TRBV27	NA	TRBJ2-7	13	CASRLAGRQEQYF	TGTGCCAGCAGGCTTGCCGGGAGACAAGAGCAGTACTTC